This T cell receptor (beta chain) was profiled in a study of technical replicates of blood from several donors. Looked up from germline, CDR1 is LNHDA and CDR2 is SQIVND (reference sequence). The ends lost 3 bases at V and 7 bases at J; junction bases unmatched: 6. This CDR3 contains 14 residues. This clone was recorded only once. Profiled with immunoSEQ multiplex PCR; TCRdb holds only in-frame clones, not every one. The table includes roughly 14,000 clones, over 70% detected once. This sequence was found in a human donor in good health. This chain uses TRBV19 with TRBJ1-2; 9 nucleotides match TRBD1. The sample taken for sequencing was PBMCs. This CDR3 is CASSIRTGVLGYTF. CDR3 bases: TGTGCCAGTAGTATCCGGACAGGGGTTCTTGGCTACACCTTC.